This note documents a single TCR beta chain sequence. This record belongs to a study of blood T cell repertoires in COVID-19. Whole-study context: Specimens from acute and convalescent COVID-19 originated in the United States, Italy and Spain. PBMCs, B-cell-depleted T cells, or T cells provided the cDNA or gDNA that made up the material.

Germline V gene data show CDR1 as MDHEN and CDR2 as SYDVKM. Trimming took 3 bases from V and 4 from J, leaving 6 bases between them. The CDR3 is 12 residues long. Libraries were prepared by immunoSEQ multiplex PCR; TCRdb keeps only in-frame clonotypes and omits some of them. This sample carries 150,000 to 200,000 clones, 80% to 90% of them seen once, and the ten largest clones take more than 7.5%. The sequence was obtained from a man in his fifties with active or convalescent COVID-19. Sequences were obtained from peripheral blood. This sequence joins TRBV28 and TRBJ2-5; D gene ambiguous. The CDR3 reads CASSFTGETQYF. DNA of the CDR3: TGTGCCAGCAGTTTTACCGGAGAGACCCAGTACTTC.